This TCR beta chain stems from a study of OX40 agonist ivuxolimab in advanced cancers. Regarding the complete study: Ivuxolimab was an agonistic, fully human IgG2 monoclonal antibody directed against OX40 (CD134), a costimulatory receptor. Intravenous ivuxolimab was administered to patients every 2 weeks at six dose levels: 0.01, 0.1, 0.3, 1.5, 3 and 10 mg/kg. Of the approximately 54 patients in dose escalation, approximately 20 had hepatocellular carcinoma, about 15 had melanoma, 9 had renal cell carcinoma and 9 had head and neck cancer. In the dose-escalation cohort, 70% to 85% of patients were male, and the mean age was approximately 64 years, with a range of roughly 23 to 85. Patients were allowed to have had prior anti-PD-1, anti-PD-L1 or anti-CTLA-4 therapy, and approximately 43% of the dose-escalation patients had previously received checkpoint inhibitors. Three dose-escalation patients achieved partial responses, one with hepatocellular carcinoma and two with cutaneous melanoma. The purpose of peripheral TCRbeta sequencing was to test whether ivuxolimab changed TCR sequence diversity and led to clonal T-cell expansion. The paper describes the monotherapy dose-escalation part (N ≈ 50 patients) of the phase I trial of ivuxolimab. What the authors observed across the whole study: After ivuxolimab, more expanded clones were found on average in CD8+ T cells than in CD4+ T cells. At doses from 0.1 to 3.0 mg/kg, clonal expansion was seen in both CD4+ and CD8+ blood T cells between baseline and week 6. In the 0.1-3.0 mg/kg groups, partial responders were among the patients with the lowest normalized peripheral clonal expansion, particularly in CD8+ T cells. Low levels of normalized T-cell clonal expansion were also shown by some nonresponding patients. Antigen specificity was not determined for the clonally expanded peripheral T cells.

To sequence the TCRbeta CDR3 region, genomic DNA was isolated from the sorted cells. TCRbeta CDR3 regions were sequenced using the immunoSEQ Assay. TCRdb retrieved this table from immuneACCESS and kept in-frame rearrangements only. Not all clones are present; in checked studies, unresolved V genes account for under half, and no reason is known for the remainder. The table for this sample lists roughly 80,000 clones; around 85% of them were counted only once. 2% to 2.5% of the sample comes from the top ten. For this clone: No antigen is known for it. Base-call qualities are not available, and no considerably larger clone is one nucleotide away.

Patients with autoimmune disease history or receiving systemic immunosuppression were excluded from the trial. Peripheral blood for TCR sequencing was collected from all dose cohorts at baseline, on cycle 4 day 1, and on cycle 7 day 1. The samples were drawn from a first-in-human, open-label, multicenter phase I dose-escalation trial of ivuxolimab. The trial enrolled adults with locally advanced or metastatic head and neck squamous cell, hepatocellular, melanoma or renal cell carcinoma. CD4+ and CD8+ T cells were sorted separately from peripheral blood before TCR sequencing. Trimmed from V: 5 bases; trimmed from J: 6 bases; junction bases lacking a gene match: 6. As encoded in the germline V gene, CDR1 is SGHTA while CDR2 is FQGTGA. The CDR3 starts with the cysteine, ends with the phenylalanine, and has 13 residues. Only CDR3 DNA remains: 39 bases, in frame from the first base.

This specimen consisted of CD4+ or CD8+ T cells sorted from blood, obtained in a trial of the OX40 agonist ivuxolimab. The TCR was taken from an adult with an advanced solid tumor such as melanoma, head and neck, liver or kidney cancer. The sequence is built from TRBV7-3 and TRBJ2-7; 8 bases in the junction line up with TRBD2. The nucleotides are TGTGCCAGCAGCCCGGGACTAGGGGGCGAGCAGTACTTC. Its amino acids are CASSPGLGGEQYF.